This T cell receptor beta chain was observed in a study of shared clonotypes between healthy human individuals. On the study more broadly: Serving as donors were a couple of women and three men, whose ages spanned 18 to 49.

The CDR3 is made up of 15 amino acids. V lost 5 bases to trimming and J lost 0 bases; unmatched junction nucleotides: 3. Germline V CDR1 and CDR2: MNHEY, SVGAGI. Naive CD8 cells were CD45RO-negative, positively selected for CCR7, excluding terminally differentiated effector memory CD45RA+ cells. Those who donated were healthy HIV-negative adults, with no recent acute infections or vaccinations reported. As concerns this clone: Its antigen is undetermined.

On sorted subsets, replicate PCRs used about 0.2 ug DNA, or 31,000 or so T cell genomes. Method: immunoSEQ multiplex PCR; TCRdb's copy keeps in-frame clones and lacks some. Among about 2.1 million clones, 93% were seen once, and the ten largest hold under 2%. Overall study results and limits: An anticipated effect of sequencing depth on clonotype sharing among donors was recognized.

The sequence was collected from a man aged 18 to 29 in good health. Some clones in this sample may be carry-over from other donors' samples. This chain uses TRBV6-5 with TRBJ1-1; 10 bases align to TRBD1. Specimen: naive CD8+ T cells from PBMCs. CDR3 in amino acids: CASSRQGAMNTEAFF. Here the CDR3 DNA reads TGTGCCAGCAGTCGACAGGGGGCAATGAACACTGAAGCTTTCTTT.